The sequence of this T cell receptor (beta chain) was determined in a study of post-analysis software for immune sequencing data. The wider study: Both relapsing-remitting and secondary progressive multiple sclerosis featured among the disease courses, as did progressive-relapsing multiple sclerosis. The study's findings and limits: When compared against controls, multiple sclerosis patients showed significantly lower normalized Chao1 diversity. Patients had higher frequencies than controls of a handful of TRBV segments, including TRBV5-6, TRBV5-1 and TRBV20-1. Batch-mates among the samples co-clustered strongly by F measure.

On this clonotype itself: What it binds is not known.

Presence of unique molecular identifiers characterized the TCR beta cDNA libraries. The yield from about 1 to 10 million T cells was some 500,000 cDNA molecules in total. TCRdb processed the PCR reads anew with MiXCR; each CDR3 protein has one entry. The table lists 820,000 or so distinct CDR3 sequences, roughly 58% of them singletons. The CDR3 loop spans 14 amino acids. Germline CDR1 and CDR2: DFQATT and SNEGSKA (reference sequence). The V gene end was trimmed by 6 bases and the J gene end by 2 bases; junction bases not matched to a gene: 4. The rearrangement joins TRBV20-1 to TRBJ2-3; the match to TRBD2 covers 11 bases. The sequence came from a girl aged 10 to 17 with multiple sclerosis. What was sequenced was blood. CDR3 in amino acids: CSATGLAVTDTQYF. The DNA of the CDR3 is TGCAGTGCGACGGGACTAGCGGTCACAGATACGCAGTATTTT.